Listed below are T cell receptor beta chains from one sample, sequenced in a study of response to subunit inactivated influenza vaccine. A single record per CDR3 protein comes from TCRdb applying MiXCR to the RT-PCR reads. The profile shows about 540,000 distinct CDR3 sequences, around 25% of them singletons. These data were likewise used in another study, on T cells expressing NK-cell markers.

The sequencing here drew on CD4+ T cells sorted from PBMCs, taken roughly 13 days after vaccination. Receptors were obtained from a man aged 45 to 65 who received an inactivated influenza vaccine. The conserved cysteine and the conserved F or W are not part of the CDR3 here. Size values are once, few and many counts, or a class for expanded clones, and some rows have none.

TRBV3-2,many,ASSQLQGPDTQY
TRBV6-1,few,ASQVISGQLEQF
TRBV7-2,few,ASSPFAGELF
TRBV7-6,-,ASSLATRGAPYEQY
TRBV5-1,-,ASSLDDGHTDTQY
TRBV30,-,AWSVGFGYNEQF
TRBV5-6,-,ASSPGRAQNQETQY
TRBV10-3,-,AISLGYTGELF
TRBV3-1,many,ASSQGTVYGYT
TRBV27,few,ASRSHGATNEKLF
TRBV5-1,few,ASSLGSSGQETQY
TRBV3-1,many,ASSQPGQGNIQY
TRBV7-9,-,ASSFGRGENTIY
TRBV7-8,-,ASSLSFSNQPQH
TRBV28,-,ASSLWTTLTDTQY
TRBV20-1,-,SAREGGSPLH
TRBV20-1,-,SAKKAGGSSEQY
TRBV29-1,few,SVEDRAVDASGSGNTIY
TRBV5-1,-,ASSYRQGPTGELF
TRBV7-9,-,ASSLGSSVLGVRQF
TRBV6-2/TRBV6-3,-,ASSPNTRDRAYNEQF
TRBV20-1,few,SASGGRAYEQY
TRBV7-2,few,ASSPRQSSGNTIY
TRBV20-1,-,SARVGSGSLGDQY
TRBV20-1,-,SARERQAGANVLT
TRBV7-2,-,ASSLAHGGHTQETQY